In its sample, the clone carrying this T cell receptor (beta chain) ranks as medium-sized. Its target is unknown. This sample is part of a study of tumor-infiltrating lymphocytes in localized non-small cell lung cancer. About the study: Each patient gave resected tumor and non-adjacent uninvolved lung tissue.

This table comes from immunoSEQ multiplex PCR, and its TCRdb copy is limited to in-frame clones, with some not included. The repertoire holds roughly 11,000 clones, about four fifths seen once, with less than 10% in the top ten. CDR1 and CDR2 (germline): GTSNPN, SVGIG (reference sequence). V gave up 3 bases and J gave up 10 bases, with 10 bases separating them. The CDR3 totals 11 residues. General study points: Higher tumor T cell infiltration than in uninvolved lung was supported by TCRbeta sequencing.

This receptor was identified in a human donor with non-small cell lung cancer. Sequenced: lung tumor tissue. V usage is TRBV30 and J usage is TRBJ2-1, with no clear D. CDR3 DNA sequence: TGTGCCTGGAGCCGAGATGGCGAGCAGTTCTTC. This sequence encodes CAWSRDGEQFF.